This entry features one T cell receptor (beta chain) sequence. Participant ages covered about 18 to 89 years across about 22 US areas. Method: immunoSEQ multiplex PCR; TCRdb's copy keeps in-frame clones and lacks some. The sample has roughly 260,000 clones; 80% to 90% are singletons. The data belong to a study of blood T cell repertoires in COVID-19. Material: PBMCs or T cells enriched from blood (not recorded which). This receptor was identified in a woman in her 50s who had recovered from COVID-19.

The CDR3 bases are TGTGCCAGCAGCTACCAACAGGGTACGCAGTATTTT. Protein: CASSYQQGTQYF. V gene TRBV3-1 (or the pseudogene TRBV3-2) combines with J gene TRBJ2-3, with D tentatively TRBD1 (6 bases). CDR3 length: 12 amino acids. Germline lookup yields CDR1 LGHDT and CDR2 YNNKEL (reference sequence). V lost 5 bases and J 8 bases, leaving 11 bases between the germline ends.